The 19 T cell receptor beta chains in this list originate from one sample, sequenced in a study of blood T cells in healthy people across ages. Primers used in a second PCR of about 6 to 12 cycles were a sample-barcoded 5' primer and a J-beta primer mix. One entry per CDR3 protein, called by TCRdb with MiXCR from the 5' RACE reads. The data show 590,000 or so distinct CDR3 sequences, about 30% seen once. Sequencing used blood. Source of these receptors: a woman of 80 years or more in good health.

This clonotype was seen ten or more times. The CDR3 nucleotides read TGTGCCAGCAGCTTACAGACTAGCGGGGGCCCCAATGAGCAGTTCTTC. Translating gives CASSLQTSGGPNEQFF. The chain is built from TRBV11-2 and TRBJ2-1; 12 nucleotides line up with TRBD2. Germline V gene sequence: CDR1 SGHAT, CDR2 FQNNGV. Unmatched junction bases numbered 5, after V lost 2 bases and J lost 6 bases. CDR3 length equals 16 residues.

CDR3: CASSLIPNGELFF. Written as DNA, the CDR3 is TGTGCCAGCAGCTTAATTCCGAACGGGGAGCTGTTTTTT. The V call is TRBV7-3, the J call TRBJ2-2; D ambiguous. Germline-derived CDR1 and CDR2 are SGHTA and FQGTGA. The ends were cut back, 1 base at V and 7 bases at J, with 7 bases in the middle. This CDR3 is 13 amino acids long.

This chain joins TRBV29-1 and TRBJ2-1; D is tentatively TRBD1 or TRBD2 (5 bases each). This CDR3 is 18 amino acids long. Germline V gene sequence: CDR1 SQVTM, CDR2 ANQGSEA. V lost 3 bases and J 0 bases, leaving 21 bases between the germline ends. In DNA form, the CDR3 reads TGCAGCGTTGACCCCCGTGGCAGGTGGGGACGCTCCTACAATGAGCAGTTCTTC. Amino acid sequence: CSVDPRGRWGRSYNEQFF.

CDR3 amino acids: CASSLELIDWGASQETQYF. In DNA form, the CDR3 reads TGTGCCAGCAGCTTAGAACTTATCGACTGGGGGGCCTCCCAAGAGACCCAGTACTTC. The chain employs TRBV7-2 and TRBJ2-5; D tentatively fits TRBD1 or TRBD2 (6 bases each). V dropped 1 base and J dropped 1 base, with 22 bases sitting between them. In germline, CDR1 is SGHTA, CDR2 FQGNSA. The CDR3 consists of 19 residues.

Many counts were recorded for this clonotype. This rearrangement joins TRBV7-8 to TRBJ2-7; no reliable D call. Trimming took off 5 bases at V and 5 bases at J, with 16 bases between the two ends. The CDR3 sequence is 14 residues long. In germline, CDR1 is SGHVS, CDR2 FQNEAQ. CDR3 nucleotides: TGTGCCAGCAGCCAGTACACCGTTCGGGACGAGCAGTACTTC. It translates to CASSQYTVRDEQYF. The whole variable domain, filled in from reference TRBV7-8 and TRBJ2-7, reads GAGVSQSPRYKVAKRGQDVALRCDPISGHVSLFWYQQALGQGPEFLTYFQNEAQLDKSGLPSDRFFAERPEGSVSTLKIQRTQQEDSAVYLCASSQYTVRDEQYFGPGTRLTVT.

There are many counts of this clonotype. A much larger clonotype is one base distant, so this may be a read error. The CDR3 protein is CASSFLGTSGYNEQYF. CDR3 nucleotides: TGCGCCAGCAGCTTCCTCGGGACTAGCGGTTACAATGAGCAGTACTTC. The chain links TRBV5-1 to TRBJ2-5, with 11 bases fitting TRBD2. The CDR3 contains 16 residues. V lost 2 bases to trimming and J lost 11 bases; unmatched junction nucleotides: 14. Germline V gene lookup returns CDR1 SGHRS and CDR2 YFSETQ.

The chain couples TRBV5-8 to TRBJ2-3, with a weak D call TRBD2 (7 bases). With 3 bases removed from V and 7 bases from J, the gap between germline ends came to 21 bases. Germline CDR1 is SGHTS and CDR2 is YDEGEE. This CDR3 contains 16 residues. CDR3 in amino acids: CASSSRRGGDGYTQYF. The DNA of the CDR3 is TGTGCCAGCAGCTCCCGGAGGGGGGGCGACGGGTATACGCAGTATTTT. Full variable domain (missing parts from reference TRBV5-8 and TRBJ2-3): EAGVTQSPTHLIKTRGQQATLRCSPISGHTSVYWYQQALGLGLQFLLWYDEGEERNRGNFPPRFSGRQFPNYSSELNVNALELEDSALYLCASSSRRGGDGYTQYFGPGTRLTVL.

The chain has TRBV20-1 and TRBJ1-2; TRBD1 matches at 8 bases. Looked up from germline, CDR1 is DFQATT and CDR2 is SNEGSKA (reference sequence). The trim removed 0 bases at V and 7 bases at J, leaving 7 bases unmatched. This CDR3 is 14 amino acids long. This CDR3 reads CSARDVQGARGYTF. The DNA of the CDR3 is TGCAGTGCTAGAGATGTTCAGGGGGCGCGTGGCTACACCTTC.

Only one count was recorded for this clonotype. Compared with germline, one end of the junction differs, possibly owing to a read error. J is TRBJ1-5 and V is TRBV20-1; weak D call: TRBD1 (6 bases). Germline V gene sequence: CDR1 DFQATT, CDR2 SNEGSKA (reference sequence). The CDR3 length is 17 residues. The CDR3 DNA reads TGCAGTGCTAGACCCAGGGAGGGGGGCCATAGCAATCAGCCCCGGCATTTT. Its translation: CSARPREGGHSNQPRHF.

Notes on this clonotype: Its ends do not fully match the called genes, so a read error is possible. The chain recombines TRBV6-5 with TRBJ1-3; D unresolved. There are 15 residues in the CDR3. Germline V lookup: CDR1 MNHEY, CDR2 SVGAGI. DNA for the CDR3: TGTGCCAGCAGTTACTCGACCGGCTCTGGAAACACCACATATTTT. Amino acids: CASSYSTGSGNTTYF.

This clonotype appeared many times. The CDR3 reads CASSPRGGLDRGQFF. CDR3 DNA sequence: TGTGCCAGCAGCCCCCGGGGGGGTCTAGACCGGGGGCAGTTCTTC. The genes are TRBV13 and TRBJ2-1; 8 nucleotides match TRBD2. Germline V lookup: CDR1 PRHDT, CDR2 FYEKMQ (reference sequence). V shed 5 bases and J 12 bases; nucleotides not matched to a gene: 15. The CDR3 runs 15 residues.

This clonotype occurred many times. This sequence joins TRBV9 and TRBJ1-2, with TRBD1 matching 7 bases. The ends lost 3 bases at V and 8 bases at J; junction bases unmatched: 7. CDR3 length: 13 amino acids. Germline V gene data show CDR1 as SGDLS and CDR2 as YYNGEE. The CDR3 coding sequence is TGTGCCAGCAGCGCGACAGGGACGAGGGGCTACACCTTC. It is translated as CASSATGTRGYTF.

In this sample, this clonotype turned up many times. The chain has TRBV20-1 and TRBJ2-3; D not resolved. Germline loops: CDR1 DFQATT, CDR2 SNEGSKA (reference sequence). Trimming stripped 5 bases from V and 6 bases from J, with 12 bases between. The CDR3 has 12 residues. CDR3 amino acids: CSALGDGDTQYF. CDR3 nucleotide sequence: TGCAGTGCTCTCGGCGACGGGGATACGCAGTATTTT.

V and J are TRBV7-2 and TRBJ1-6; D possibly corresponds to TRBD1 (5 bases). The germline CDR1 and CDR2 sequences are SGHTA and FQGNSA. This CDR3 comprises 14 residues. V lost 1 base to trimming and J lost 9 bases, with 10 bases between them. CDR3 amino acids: CASSLVWGGSPLHF. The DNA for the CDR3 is TGTGCCAGCAGCTTAGTATGGGGGGGTTCACCCCTCCACTTT.

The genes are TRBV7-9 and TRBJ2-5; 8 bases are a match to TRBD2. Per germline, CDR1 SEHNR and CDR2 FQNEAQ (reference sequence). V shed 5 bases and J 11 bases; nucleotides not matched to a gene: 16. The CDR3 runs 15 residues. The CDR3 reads CASSPGVAGNWEQYF. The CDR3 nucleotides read TGTGCCAGCAGCCCCGGGGTAGCGGGAAATTGGGAGCAGTACTTC.

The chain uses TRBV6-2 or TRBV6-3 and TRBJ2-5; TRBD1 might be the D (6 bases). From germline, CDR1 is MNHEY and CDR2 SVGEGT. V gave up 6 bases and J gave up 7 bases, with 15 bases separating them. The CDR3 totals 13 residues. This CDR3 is CASSGDNRGTQYF. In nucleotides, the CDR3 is TGTGCCAGCAGCGGGGACAACAGAGGGACCCAGTACTTC.

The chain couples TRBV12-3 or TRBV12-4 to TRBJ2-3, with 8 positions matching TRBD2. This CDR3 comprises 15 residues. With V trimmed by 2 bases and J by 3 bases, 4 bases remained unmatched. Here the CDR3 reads CASSLSSSGTDTQYF. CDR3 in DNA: TGTGCCAGCAGTTTATCGTCTAGCGGGACAGATACGCAGTATTTT.

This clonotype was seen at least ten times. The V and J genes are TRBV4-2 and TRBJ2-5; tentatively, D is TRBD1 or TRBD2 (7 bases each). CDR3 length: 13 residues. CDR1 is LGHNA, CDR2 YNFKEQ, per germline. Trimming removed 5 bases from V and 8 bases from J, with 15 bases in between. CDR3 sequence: CASSWSGGGTQYF. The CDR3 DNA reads TGTGCCAGCAGCTGGTCAGGGGGGGGAACCCAGTACTTC.

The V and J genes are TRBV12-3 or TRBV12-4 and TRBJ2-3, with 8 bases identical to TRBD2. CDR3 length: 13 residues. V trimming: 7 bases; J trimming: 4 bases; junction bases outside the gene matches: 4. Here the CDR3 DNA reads TGTGCCAGCACCGGACTAGCCGCAGATACGCAGTATTTT. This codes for CASTGLAADTQYF.